This T cell receptor beta chain was sequenced during a study of T cell responses to AZD1222 COVID-19 vaccine. This table comes from immunoSEQ multiplex PCR, and its TCRdb copy is limited to in-frame clones, with some not included. The sample contains 150,000 to 200,000 clones, about 89% of which appear only once. CDR3 size: 18 residues. This sequence originates from an adult in good health. The chain joins TRBV12-1 to TRBJ1-4; TRBD1, as called in the table, went unchecked against the DNA. TRBV12-1 is described as a pseudogene. The source material was peripheral blood, sampled on day 0 of MenACWY control vaccination. The CDR3 is CASSLGRRDRETNEKLFF. The CDR3 nucleotides are TGTGCCAGCAGCTTGGGGCGCCGGGACAGGGAAACTAATGAAAAACTGTTTTTT.